This T cell receptor beta chain was captured in a study of blood T cells in healthy people across ages. Study-level results: Higher diversity and more naive CD4+ cells were features of long-lived donors, compared to aged donors. No one knew whether donors had CMV, which possibly confounded expanded clonotype changes.

For the second PCR, which ran for about 6 to 11 cycles, a sample-barcoded 5' primer and a J-beta primer mix were used. TCRdb passed the 5' RACE reads through MiXCR, listing each CDR3 protein once. The sample shows about 1,800,000 distinct CDR3 sequences, 28% of them seen only once. This clonotype has at least ten counts. As yet, its antigen is unknown. They isolated at least 6 million PBMCs from each sample. The CDR3 sequence is 11 residues long. The ends were cut back, 3 bases at V and 5 bases at J, with 4 bases in the middle. The source is a woman in her twenties or thirties in good health. The J gene is TRBJ1-2, the V gene TRBV12-3 or TRBV12-4; D is unclear. The sequenced sample was blood. CDR3 amino acids: CASSFSYGYTF. In DNA, the CDR3 is TGTGCCAGCAGTTTCAGTTATGGCTACACCTTC.